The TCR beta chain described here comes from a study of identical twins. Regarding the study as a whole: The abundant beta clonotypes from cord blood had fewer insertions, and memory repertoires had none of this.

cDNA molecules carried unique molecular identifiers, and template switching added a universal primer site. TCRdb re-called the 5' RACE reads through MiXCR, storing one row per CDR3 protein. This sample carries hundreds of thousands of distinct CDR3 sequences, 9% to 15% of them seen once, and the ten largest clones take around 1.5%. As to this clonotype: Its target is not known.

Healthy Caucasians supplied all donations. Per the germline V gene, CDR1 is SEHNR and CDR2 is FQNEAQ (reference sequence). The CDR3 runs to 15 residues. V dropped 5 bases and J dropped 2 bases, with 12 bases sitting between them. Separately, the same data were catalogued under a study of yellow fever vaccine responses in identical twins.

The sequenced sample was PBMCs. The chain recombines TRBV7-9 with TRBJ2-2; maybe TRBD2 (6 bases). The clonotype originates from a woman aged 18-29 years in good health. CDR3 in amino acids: CASSASDSNTGELFF. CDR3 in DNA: TGTGCCAGCAGCGCTAGCGACTCCAACACCGGGGAGCTGTTTTTT.